The clone carrying this T cell receptor beta chain showed up just a few times. Total RNA extracted from each sample amounted to at least 6 micrograms. For the second PCR, which ran for roughly 6 to 12 cycles, a sample-barcoded 5' primer and a J-beta primer mix were used. From each sample, at least 2.5 million paired-end reads containing CDR3 were obtained. In TCRdb, the 5' RACE reads were re-called with MiXCR into one record per CDR3 protein. The data contain approximately 850,000 distinct CDR3 sequences, roughly 60% of them seen just once; the ten biggest clones take up around 22%. CDR1 is LGHDT and CDR2 is YNNKEL in the germline V gene (reference sequence). Trimming shortened V by 1 base and J by 6 bases, and 16 bases separated the two germline ends. The CDR3 is made up of 16 amino acids. The data belong to a study of blood T cells in healthy people across ages. The wider study: The template switching approach captured approximately one barcoded beta molecule for every two T cells.

Source material: blood. The sequence derives from a man aged 25 to 40 in good health. The rearrangement links TRBV3-1 to TRBJ1-5; a possible D gene is TRBD1 (6 bases). The CDR3 region is CASSQGFGGQAQPQHF. Written as DNA, the CDR3 is TGTGCCAGCAGCCAAGGATTTGGGGGGCAGGCTCAGCCCCAGCATTTT.